The present entry profiles one T cell receptor (beta chain) with its context. The antigen is undetermined. Germline CDR1 is MDHEN and CDR2 is SYDVKM. The germline V and J ends were trimmed by 6 bases and 4 bases, with 13 bases remaining between them. This CDR3 spans 15 amino acids. Method: immunoSEQ multiplex PCR; TCRdb's copy keeps in-frame clones and lacks some. The table shows 55,000 or so clones, with nearly 70% occurring only once. This sample was included in a study of CD4+ T cells in melanoma. Study-level results: CD8+ T cell, macrophage and B cell function reportedly correlated with neoantigen-specific CD4+ T cells.

The material sequenced was tumor tissue. This TCR came from a human donor with melanoma. This chain uses TRBV28 with TRBJ1-6; D might be TRBD1 (5 bases). The DNA for the CDR3 is TGTGCCAGCAGCTCACCGGGACTGTATAATTCACCCCTCCACTTT. Translation gives CASSSPGLYNSPLHF.